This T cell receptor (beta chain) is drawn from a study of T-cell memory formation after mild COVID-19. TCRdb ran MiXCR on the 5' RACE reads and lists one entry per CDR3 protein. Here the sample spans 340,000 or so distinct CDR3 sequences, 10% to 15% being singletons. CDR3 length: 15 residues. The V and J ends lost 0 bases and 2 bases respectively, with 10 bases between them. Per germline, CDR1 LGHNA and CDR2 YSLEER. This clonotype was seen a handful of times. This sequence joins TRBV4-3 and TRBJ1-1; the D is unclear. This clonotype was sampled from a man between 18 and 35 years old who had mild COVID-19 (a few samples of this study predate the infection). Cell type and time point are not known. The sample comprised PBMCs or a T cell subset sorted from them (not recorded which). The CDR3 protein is CASSQEWGFNTEAFF. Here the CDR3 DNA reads TGCGCCAGCAGCCAAGAATGGGGATTTAACACTGAAGCTTTCTTT.